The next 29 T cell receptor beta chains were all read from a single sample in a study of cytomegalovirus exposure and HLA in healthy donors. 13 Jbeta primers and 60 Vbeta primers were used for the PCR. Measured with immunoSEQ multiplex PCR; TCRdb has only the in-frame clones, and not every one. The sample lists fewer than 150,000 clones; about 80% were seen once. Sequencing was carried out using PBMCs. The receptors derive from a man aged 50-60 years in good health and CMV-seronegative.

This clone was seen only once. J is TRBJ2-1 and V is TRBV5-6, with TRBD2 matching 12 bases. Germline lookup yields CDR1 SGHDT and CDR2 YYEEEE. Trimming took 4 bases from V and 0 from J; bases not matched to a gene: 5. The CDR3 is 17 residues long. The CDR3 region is CASSKGLAGNSYNEQFF. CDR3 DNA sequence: TGTGCCAGCAGCAAAGGACTAGCGGGAAACTCCTACAATGAGCAGTTCTTC.

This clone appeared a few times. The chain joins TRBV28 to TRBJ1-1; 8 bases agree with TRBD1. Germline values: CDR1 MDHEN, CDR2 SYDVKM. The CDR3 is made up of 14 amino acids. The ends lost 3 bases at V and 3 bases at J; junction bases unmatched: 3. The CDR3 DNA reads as TGTGCCAGCAGTTTGGACAGGGCGTACACTGAAGCTTTCTTT. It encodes CASSLDRAYTEAFF. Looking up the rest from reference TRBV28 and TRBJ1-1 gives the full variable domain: DVKVTQSSRYLVKRTGEKVFLECVQDMDHENMFWYRQDPGLGLRLIYFSYDVKMKEKGDIPEGYSVSREKKERFSLILESASTNQTSMYLCASSLDRAYTEAFFGQGTRLTVV.

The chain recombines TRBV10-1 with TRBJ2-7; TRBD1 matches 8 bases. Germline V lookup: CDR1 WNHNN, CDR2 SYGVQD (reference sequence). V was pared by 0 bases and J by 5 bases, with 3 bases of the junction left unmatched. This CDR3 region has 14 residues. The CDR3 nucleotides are TGCGCCAGCAGTGAGTCCCTACAGGGGGACGAGCAGTACTTC. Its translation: CASSESLQGDEQYF.

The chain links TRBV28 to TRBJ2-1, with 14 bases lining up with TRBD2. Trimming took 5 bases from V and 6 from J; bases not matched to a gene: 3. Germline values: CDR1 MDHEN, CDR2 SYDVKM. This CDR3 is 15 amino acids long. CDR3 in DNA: TGTGCCAGCAGTCCCGGGACTAGCGGGAGCAATGAGCAGTTCTTC. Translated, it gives CASSPGTSGSNEQFF.

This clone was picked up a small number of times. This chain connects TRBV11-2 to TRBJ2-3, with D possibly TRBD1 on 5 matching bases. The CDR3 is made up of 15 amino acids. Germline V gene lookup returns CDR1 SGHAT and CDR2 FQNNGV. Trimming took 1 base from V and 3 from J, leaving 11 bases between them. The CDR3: CASSLAQGLTDTQYF. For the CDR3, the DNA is TGTGCCAGCAGCTTAGCCCAGGGATTAACAGATACGCAGTATTTT.

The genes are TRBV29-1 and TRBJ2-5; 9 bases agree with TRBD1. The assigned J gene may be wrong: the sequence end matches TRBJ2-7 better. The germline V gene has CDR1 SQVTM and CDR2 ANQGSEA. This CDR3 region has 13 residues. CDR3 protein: CSARQGGNYEQYF. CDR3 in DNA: TGCAGCGCGAGACAGGGGGGTAACTACGAGCAGTACTTC.

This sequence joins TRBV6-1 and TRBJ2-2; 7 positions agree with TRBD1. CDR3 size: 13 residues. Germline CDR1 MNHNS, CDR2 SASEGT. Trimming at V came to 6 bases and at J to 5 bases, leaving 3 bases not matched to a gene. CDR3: CASRTTGTGELFF. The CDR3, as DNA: TGTGCCAGCAGGACGACAGGGACCGGGGAGCTGTTTTTT.

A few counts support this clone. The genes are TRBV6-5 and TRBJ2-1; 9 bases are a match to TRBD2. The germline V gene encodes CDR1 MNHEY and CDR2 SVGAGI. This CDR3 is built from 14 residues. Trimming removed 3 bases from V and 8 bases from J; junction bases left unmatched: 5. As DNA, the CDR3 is TGTGCCAGCAGTTATAGCGGGAGTCGGGATGAGCAGTTCTTC. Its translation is CASSYSGSRDEQFF.

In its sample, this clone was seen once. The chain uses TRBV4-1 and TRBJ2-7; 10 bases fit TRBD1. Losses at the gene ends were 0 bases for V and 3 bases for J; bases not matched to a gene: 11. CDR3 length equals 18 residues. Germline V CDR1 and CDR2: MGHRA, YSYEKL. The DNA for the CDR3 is TGCGCCAGCAGCCAAGACACACCCCCGGGACAGGGGTACTACGAGCAGTACTTC. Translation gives CASSQDTPPGQGYYEQYF.

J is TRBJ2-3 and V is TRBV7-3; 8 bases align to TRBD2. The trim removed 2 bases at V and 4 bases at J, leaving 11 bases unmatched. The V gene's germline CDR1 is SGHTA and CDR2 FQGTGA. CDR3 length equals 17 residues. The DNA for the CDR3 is TGTGCCAGCAGCTTAGGCCTCAGGGACGGGAGGGCAGATACGCAGTATTTT. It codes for CASSLGLRDGRADTQYF.

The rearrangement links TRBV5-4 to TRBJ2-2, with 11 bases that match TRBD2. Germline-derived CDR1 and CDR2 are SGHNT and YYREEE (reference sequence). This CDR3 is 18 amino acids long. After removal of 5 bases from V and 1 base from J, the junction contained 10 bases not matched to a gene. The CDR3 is CASRPHYGTSGNTGELFF. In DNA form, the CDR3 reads TGTGCCAGCAGACCACACTACGGGACTAGCGGGAACACCGGGGAGCTGTTTTTT.

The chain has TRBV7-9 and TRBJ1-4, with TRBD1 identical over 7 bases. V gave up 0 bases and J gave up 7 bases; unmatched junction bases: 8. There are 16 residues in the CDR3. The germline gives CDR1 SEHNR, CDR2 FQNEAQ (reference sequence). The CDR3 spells CASSLATGQWSEKLFF. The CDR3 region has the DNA TGTGCCAGCAGCTTAGCTACGGGACAGTGGTCTGAAAAACTGTTTTTT.

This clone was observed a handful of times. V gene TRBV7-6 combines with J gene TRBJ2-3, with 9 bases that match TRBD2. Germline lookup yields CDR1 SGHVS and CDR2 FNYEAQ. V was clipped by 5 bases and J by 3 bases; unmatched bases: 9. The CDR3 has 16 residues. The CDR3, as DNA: TGTGCCAGCAGCGAAGATCGGCTAGCGGGAACAGATACGCAGTATTTT. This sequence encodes CASSEDRLAGTDTQYF.

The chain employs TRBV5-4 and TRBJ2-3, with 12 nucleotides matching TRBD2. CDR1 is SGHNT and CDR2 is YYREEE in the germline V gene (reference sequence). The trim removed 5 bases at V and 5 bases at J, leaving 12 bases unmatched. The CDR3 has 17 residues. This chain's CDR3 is CASSGGLAGGLRDTQYF. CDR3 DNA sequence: TGTGCCAGCAGTGGGGGGCTAGCGGGAGGGCTTAGAGATACGCAGTATTTT.

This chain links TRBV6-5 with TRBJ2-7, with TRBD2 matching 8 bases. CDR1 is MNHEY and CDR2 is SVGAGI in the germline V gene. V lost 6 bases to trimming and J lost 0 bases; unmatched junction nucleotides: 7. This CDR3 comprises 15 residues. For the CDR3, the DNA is TGTGCCAGCAGGGACCTAGCGGGTAGCTCCTACGAGCAGTACTTC. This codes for CASRDLAGSSYEQYF.

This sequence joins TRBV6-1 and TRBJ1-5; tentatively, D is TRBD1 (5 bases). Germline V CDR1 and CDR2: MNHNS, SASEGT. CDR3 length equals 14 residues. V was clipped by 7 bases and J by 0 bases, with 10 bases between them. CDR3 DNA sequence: TGTGCCAGCAATAGTAGGGGTAGCAATCAGCCCCAGCATTTT. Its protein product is CASNSRGSNQPQHF.

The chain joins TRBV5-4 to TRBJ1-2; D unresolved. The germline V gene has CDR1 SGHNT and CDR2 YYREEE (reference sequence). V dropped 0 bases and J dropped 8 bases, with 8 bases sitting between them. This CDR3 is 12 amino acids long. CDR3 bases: TGTGCCAGCAGCTTGGATTCGGTGGGCTACACCTTC. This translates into CASSLDSVGYTF.

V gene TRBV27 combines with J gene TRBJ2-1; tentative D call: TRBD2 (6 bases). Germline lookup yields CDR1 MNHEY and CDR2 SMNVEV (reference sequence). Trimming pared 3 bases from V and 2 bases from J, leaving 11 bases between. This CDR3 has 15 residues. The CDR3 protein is CASSFSGHPYNEQFF. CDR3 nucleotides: TGTGCCAGCAGTTTTAGCGGACACCCCTACAATGAGCAGTTCTTC.

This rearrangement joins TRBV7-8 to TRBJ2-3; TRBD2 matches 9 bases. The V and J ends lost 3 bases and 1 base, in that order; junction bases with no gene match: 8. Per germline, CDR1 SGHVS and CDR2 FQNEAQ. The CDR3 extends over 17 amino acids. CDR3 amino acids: CASSLTLAGAGTDTQYF. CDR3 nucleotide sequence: TGTGCCAGCAGCTTGACCTTAGCGGGAGCCGGCACAGATACGCAGTATTTT.

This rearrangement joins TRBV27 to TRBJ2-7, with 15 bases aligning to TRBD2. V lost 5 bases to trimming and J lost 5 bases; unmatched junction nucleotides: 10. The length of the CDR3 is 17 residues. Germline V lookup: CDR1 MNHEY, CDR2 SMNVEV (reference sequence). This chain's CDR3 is CASSHTSGTSGRNEQYF. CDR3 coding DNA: TGTGCCAGCAGTCACACGTCCGGGACTAGCGGGAGGAACGAGCAGTACTTC.

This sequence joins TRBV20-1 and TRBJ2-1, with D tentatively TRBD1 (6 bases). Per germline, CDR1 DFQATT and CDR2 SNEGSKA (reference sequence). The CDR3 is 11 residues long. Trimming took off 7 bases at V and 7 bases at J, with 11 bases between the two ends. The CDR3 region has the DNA TGCAGTGTAAACAGGGAAAATGAGCAGTTCTTC. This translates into CSVNRENEQFF.

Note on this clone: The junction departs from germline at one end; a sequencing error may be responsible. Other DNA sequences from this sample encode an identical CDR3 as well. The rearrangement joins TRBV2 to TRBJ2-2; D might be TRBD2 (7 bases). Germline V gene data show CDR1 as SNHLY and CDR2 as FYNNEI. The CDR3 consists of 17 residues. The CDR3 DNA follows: TGTGCTAGCAGAGATAATCGGGGGGCTTTGGACACCGGGGAGCTGTTTTTT. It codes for CASRDNRGALDTGELFF.

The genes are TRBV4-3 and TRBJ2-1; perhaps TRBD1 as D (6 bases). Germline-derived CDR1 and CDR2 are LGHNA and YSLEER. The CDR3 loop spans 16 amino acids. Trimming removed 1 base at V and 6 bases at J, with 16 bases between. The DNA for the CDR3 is TGCGCCAGCAGCCAAGTTGGGATGGGGGCCCTCAATGAGCAGTTCTTC. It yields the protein CASSQVGMGALNEQFF.

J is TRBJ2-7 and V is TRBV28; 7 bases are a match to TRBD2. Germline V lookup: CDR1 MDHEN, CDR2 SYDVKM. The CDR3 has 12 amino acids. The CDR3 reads CATTSLTYEQYF. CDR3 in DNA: TGTGCTACGACTAGCCTTACCTACGAGCAGTACTTC.

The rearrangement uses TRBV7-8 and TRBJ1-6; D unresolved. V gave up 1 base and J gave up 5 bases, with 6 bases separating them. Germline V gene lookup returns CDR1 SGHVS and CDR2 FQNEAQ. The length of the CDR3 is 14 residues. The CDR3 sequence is CASSLGGDNSPLHF. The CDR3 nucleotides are TGTGCCAGCAGCTTAGGAGGAGATAATTCACCCCTCCACTTT. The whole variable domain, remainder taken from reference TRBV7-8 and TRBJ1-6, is GAGVSQSPRYKVAKRGQDVALRCDPISGHVSLFWYQQALGQGPEFLTYFQNEAQLDKSGLPSDRFFAERPEGSVSTLKIQRTQQEDSAVYLCASSLGGDNSPLHFGNGTRLTVT.

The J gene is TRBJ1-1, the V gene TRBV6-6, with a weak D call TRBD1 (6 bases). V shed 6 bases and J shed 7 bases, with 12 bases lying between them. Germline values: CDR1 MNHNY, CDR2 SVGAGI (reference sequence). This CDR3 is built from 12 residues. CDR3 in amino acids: CASSLEGDEAFF. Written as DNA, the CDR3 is TGTGCCAGCAGCCTTGAGGGGGATGAAGCTTTCTTT.

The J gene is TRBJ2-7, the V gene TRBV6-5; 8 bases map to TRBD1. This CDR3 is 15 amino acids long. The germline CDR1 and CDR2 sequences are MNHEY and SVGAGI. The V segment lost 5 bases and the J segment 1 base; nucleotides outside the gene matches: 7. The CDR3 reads CASSLGTGRSYEQYF. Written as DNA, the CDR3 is TGTGCCAGCAGTCTCGGGACAGGTCGGTCCTACGAGCAGTACTTC.

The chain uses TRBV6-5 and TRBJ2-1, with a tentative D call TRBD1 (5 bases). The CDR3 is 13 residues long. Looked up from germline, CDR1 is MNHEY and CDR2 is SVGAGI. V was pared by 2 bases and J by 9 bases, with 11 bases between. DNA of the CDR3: TGTGCCAGCAGTTACATCCAGGGCTTTGAGCAGTTCTTC. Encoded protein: CASSYIQGFEQFF.

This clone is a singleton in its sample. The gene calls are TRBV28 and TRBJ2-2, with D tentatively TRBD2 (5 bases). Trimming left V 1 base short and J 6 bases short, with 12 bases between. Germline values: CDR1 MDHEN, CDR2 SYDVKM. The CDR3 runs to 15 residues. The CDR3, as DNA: TGTGCCAGCAGTTTATCCAGCGGTATAGCCGGGGAGCTGTTTTTT. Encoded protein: CASSLSSGIAGELFF.